What follows are 17 T cell receptor beta chains derived from one specimen sequenced in a study of blood T cell repertoires in COVID-19. Sequencing was performed with immunoSEQ multiplex PCR; in TCRdb, only in-frame clones are kept and a portion is missing. This table holds approximately 290,000 clones, 90% found once. Sequences were obtained from PBMCs or T cells enriched from blood (not recorded which). These receptor sequences come from a woman aged 25 to 39 who had recovered from COVID-19.

The V gene is TRBV28, the J gene TRBJ2-3, with 7 bases that match TRBD2. The CDR3 spans 15 residues. V was pared by 3 bases and J by 0 bases, with 3 bases of the junction left unmatched. CDR1 is MDHEN and CDR2 is SYDVKM in the germline V gene. The CDR3 region is CASSFGGSSTDTQYF. CDR3 DNA: TGTGCCAGCAGTTTTGGCGGGAGTAGCACAGATACGCAGTATTTT.

The chain links TRBV7-2 to TRBJ1-2; 7 bases are a match to TRBD1. CDR3 length: 16 amino acids. Germline CDR1 reads SGHTA; CDR2 reads FQGNSA. V was clipped by 5 bases and J by 8 bases; unmatched bases: 17. The CDR3 region has the DNA TGTGCCAGCAGCCCTGCGGGACAGTTGCTAACTATCGGCTACACCTTC. It encodes CASSPAGQLLTIGYTF.

The CDR3 DNA sequence: TGTGCCAGCAGCGCAGGGGTCCCCCGAATGGGTGGCTACACCTTC. It codes for CASSAGVPRMGGYTF. The chain combines TRBV2 with TRBJ1-2; the D gene is possibly TRBD1 (6 bases). The V end was cut by 6 bases, the J end by 7 bases, with 21 bases between. The CDR3 length is 15 residues. In germline, CDR1 is SNHLY, CDR2 FYNNEI.

The rearrangement uses TRBV14 and TRBJ2-7; tentatively, D is TRBD1 (5 bases). Trimming shortened V by 4 bases and J by 6 bases, and 16 bases separated the two germline ends. This CDR3 spans 14 amino acids. Germline-derived CDR1 and CDR2 are SGHDN and FVKESK. This CDR3 reads CASSLNLGLSEQYF. The CDR3 DNA is TGTGCCAGCAGCCTAAACCTGGGGCTTTCCGAGCAGTACTTC.

This clone has a handful of counts. This chain uses TRBV18 with TRBJ2-2; TRBD1 might be the D (5 bases). The CDR3 has 14 residues. CDR1 is KGHSH, CDR2 LQKENI, per germline. Trimming stripped 5 bases from V and 2 bases from J, with 9 bases between. CDR3 protein: CASSTGFNTGELFF. DNA of the CDR3: TGTGCCAGCTCAACAGGATTTAACACCGGGGAGCTGTTTTTT.

This clone was detected only a few times. This chain links TRBV3-1 (or the pseudogene TRBV3-2) with TRBJ2-1; 14 bases match TRBD2. With 5 bases clipped from V and 7 bases from J, the junction kept 10 bases outside the gene matches. The CDR3 consists of 17 residues. Germline loops: CDR1 LGHDT, CDR2 YNNKEL (reference sequence). CDR3 sequence reads: CASSSQTSGRAGNEQFF. DNA for the CDR3: TGTGCCAGCAGCTCCCAGACTAGCGGGAGGGCCGGGAATGAGCAGTTCTTC.

The J gene is TRBJ2-5, the V gene TRBV3-1 (or the pseudogene TRBV3-2), with TRBD2 identical over 8 bases. CDR3 length equals 15 residues. CDR1 is LGHDT, CDR2 YNNKEL, per germline (reference sequence). Germline trimming cut 4 bases from V and 5 bases from J; bases unmatched to any gene: 9. For the CDR3, the DNA is TGTGCCAGCAGCCCCCGGGGGGGGCCGGGTGAGACCCAGTACTTC. Translated: CASSPRGGPGETQYF.

This chain uses TRBV28 with TRBJ1-6; TRBD1 agrees at 8 bases. The junction had 4 bases not matched to a gene; V was cut back by 5 bases and J by 4 bases. Per germline, CDR1 MDHEN and CDR2 SYDVKM. The CDR3 extends over 15 amino acids. The CDR3 region has the DNA TGTGCCAGCAGTGGACAGGGCCAATATAATTCACCCCTCCACTTT. Translated, it gives CASSGQGQYNSPLHF.

The chain uses TRBV7-2 and TRBJ2-5, with 11 bases that match TRBD2. V lost 5 bases, J lost 3 bases, and 2 bases stayed unmatched. CDR3 length: 14 residues. CDR1 SGHTA and CDR2 FQGNSA come from the germline V gene. The CDR3 nucleotides are TGTGCCAGCAGCGAGGGACTAGCGGAAGAGACCCAGTACTTC. This encodes CASSEGLAEETQYF.

This rearrangement joins TRBV28 to TRBJ2-3; 12 bases line up with TRBD2. The CDR3 runs to 17 residues. The V gene end was trimmed by 5 bases and the J gene end by 1 base; junction bases not matched to a gene: 7. Germline V CDR1 and CDR2: MDHEN, SYDVKM. The CDR3 sequence is CASSGFRLAGGTDTQYF. CDR3 bases: TGTGCCAGCAGTGGATTTAGACTAGCGGGAGGCACAGATACGCAGTATTTT.

The chain carries TRBV19 and TRBJ2-5; a weak D match, TRBD2 (5 bases). The CDR3 loop spans 13 amino acids. Germline V lookup: CDR1 LNHDA, CDR2 SQIVND (reference sequence). Trimming shortened V by 10 bases and J by 0 bases, and 12 bases separated the two germline ends. CDR3 nucleotides: TGTGCCACCGGAGGACGGTACCAAGAGACCCAGTACTTC. It is translated as CATGGRYQETQYF.

The chain is built from TRBV4-3 and TRBJ2-3; D possibly corresponds to TRBD1 (6 bases). The CDR3 contains 14 residues. The germline CDR1 and CDR2 sequences are LGHNA and YSLEER. The germline V and J ends were trimmed by 0 bases and 5 bases, with 9 bases remaining between them. CDR3 nucleotide sequence: TGCGCCAGCAGCCAAGACCCACAGGGAGATACGCAGTATTTT. It yields the protein CASSQDPQGDTQYF.

The genes are TRBV27 and TRBJ2-7, with TRBD2 identical over 13 bases. Losses at the gene ends were 7 bases for V and 1 base for J; bases not matched to a gene: 10. Looked up from germline, CDR1 is MNHEY and CDR2 is SMNVEV (reference sequence). This CDR3 is 17 amino acids long. Here the CDR3 reads CASIPRAGLAGSYEQYF. Here the CDR3 DNA reads TGTGCCAGCATTCCAAGGGCGGGACTAGCGGGATCCTACGAGCAGTACTTC.

This clone was picked up a small number of times. The genes are TRBV4-3 and TRBJ2-1; 7 bases align to TRBD2. The CDR3 consists of 15 residues. CDR1 and CDR2 from the germline V gene are LGHNA and YSLEER. With V trimmed by 2 bases and J by 2 bases, 3 bases remained unmatched. CDR3 amino acids: CASSQMRGTYNEQFF. CDR3 coding DNA: TGCGCCAGCAGCCAAATGCGGGGGACCTACAATGAGCAGTTCTTC.

CDR3 DNA: TGCGCCAGCAGTGAGCCCGTGTTGTCTGAGCAGTTCTTC. Encoded protein: CASSEPVLSEQFF. The V and J genes are TRBV10-1 and TRBJ2-1; D remains ambiguous. The germline gives CDR1 WNHNN, CDR2 SYGVQD (reference sequence). The CDR3 consists of 13 residues. V shed 2 bases and J shed 9 bases, with 11 bases lying between them.

V and J are TRBV5-4 and TRBJ2-1; a possible D gene is TRBD1 (6 bases). Germline V gene data show CDR1 as SGHNT and CDR2 as YYREEE (reference sequence). The CDR3 totals 14 residues. Deletions cut 1 base from V and 5 bases from J, with 10 bases between. The CDR3: CASSLPAGDNEQFF. CDR3 bases: TGTGCCAGCAGCTTGCCGGCAGGGGACAATGAGCAGTTCTTC. The full variable domain, in which reference TRBV5-4 and TRBJ2-1 provide the parts outside the CDR3, is ETGVTQSPTHLIKTRGQQVTLRCSSQSGHNTVSWYQQALGQGPQFIFQYYREEENGRGNFPPRFSGLQFPNYSSELNVNALELDDSALYLCASSLPAGDNEQFFGPGTRLTVL.

The genes are TRBV7-6 and TRBJ2-3; 8 bases map to TRBD2. Germline trimming cut 0 bases from V and 2 bases from J; bases unmatched to any gene: 7. There are 17 residues in the CDR3. CDR1 and CDR2 (germline): SGHVS, FNYEAQ. The CDR3 spells CASSLAREREFTDTQYF. The CDR3 DNA follows: TGTGCCAGCAGCTTAGCGAGGGAGCGGGAGTTCACAGATACGCAGTATTTT.